Each of the 15 T cell receptor beta chains below was sequenced from the same sample in a study of vaccination and CD4 T cells after COVID-19 (dated by TCRdb to between 2021 and 2023). The treatment or condition label here, explained by the study, means: approximately nine-day PBMC culture with coronavirus spike peptide pools or control peptides (ViraFEST assay). Library preparation employed PCR. Sequencing was performed on an Illumina iSeq 100. DNA from cultured CD4+ T cells was subjected to TCR sequencing with the Oncomine TCR Beta short-read assay at the Johns Hopkins FTIC core. Clones were called with MiXCR by TCRdb after fastp trimmed the public reads at Q25, and only in-frame beta chains were retained. All rows with the same CDR3 protein become a single entry with the most common DNA and genes. The sample table shows around 17,000 distinct CDR3 sequences, and roughly 57% are seen once. The leading ten clones occupy roughly 9.4% of the sample.

No antigens are known for them. What was sequenced was CD4+ T cells from blood, cultured in vitro. These receptors originate from a human donor who had recovered from COVID-19.

This clonotype was recorded a few times. This rearrangement joins TRBV18 to TRBJ1-2; D is unresolved. The CDR3 runs 15 residues. The germline V and J ends were trimmed by 3 bases and 7 bases, with 18 bases remaining between them. Germline assignment: CDR1 KGHSH and CDR2 LQKENI. The chain's CDR3 is CASSPGNGILRGYTF. In nucleotides, the CDR3 is TGTGCCAGCTCACCCGGAAACGGGATATTACGTGGCTACACCTTC.

The rearrangement links TRBV12-3 or TRBV12-4 to TRBJ1-2, with TRBD1 matching over 9 bases. The trim removed 6 bases at V and 3 bases at J, leaving 8 bases unmatched. There are 15 residues in the CDR3. The CDR3 region has the DNA TGTGCCAGCAGAGGTGGGACAGGGATGGACTATGGCTACACCTTC. Translating gives CASRGGTGMDYGYTF.

The chain carries TRBV7-2 and TRBJ1-5; 7 nucleotides align to TRBD1. Germline-derived CDR1 and CDR2 are SGHTA and FQGNSA. This CDR3 is 15 amino acids long. The trim removed 5 bases at V and 4 bases at J, leaving 8 bases unmatched. The CDR3 loop reads CASSQSTGRNQPQHF. In DNA, the CDR3 is TGTGCCAGCAGCCAGTCGACAGGGCGAAATCAGCCCCAGCATTTT.

V usage is TRBV27 and J usage is TRBJ2-5; perhaps D is TRBD1 or TRBD2 (5 bases each). The V end was cut by 6 bases, the J end by 2 bases, with 16 bases between. The CDR3 is made up of 15 amino acids. Per the germline V gene, CDR1 is MNHEY and CDR2 is SMNVEV (reference sequence). This CDR3 reads CASSPNRGTQETQYF. As DNA, the CDR3 is TGTGCCAGCAGCCCGAATCGAGGGACGCAAGAGACCCAGTACTTC.

The CDR3 sequence is CAITPRGIGTDEQYF. CDR3 sequence (DNA): TGTGCCATCACCCCGAGGGGAATAGGGACGGACGAGCAGTACTTC. J is TRBJ2-7 and V is TRBV10-3; D could derive from TRBD1 or TRBD2 (5 bases each). The CDR3 consists of 15 residues. V was trimmed by 7 bases and J by 5 bases, leaving 21 bases between them. CDR1 ENHRY and CDR2 SYGVKD come from the germline V gene.

The chain is built from TRBV5-1 and TRBJ1-1; D is possibly TRBD1 (5 bases). The CDR3 is 15 residues long. Between the trimmed V and J ends, which lost 4 bases and 5 bases, there was a span of 18 bases. The germline CDR1 and CDR2 sequences are SGHRS and YFSETQ. The CDR3 loop is CASSAGRAAQTEAFF. Here the CDR3 DNA reads TGCGCCAGCAGCGCGGGACGCGCGGCCCAAACTGAAGCTTTCTTT.

This clonotype was seen more than once but under ten times. The chain carries TRBV6-5 and TRBJ1-2, with TRBD1 matching over 7 bases. V gave up 2 bases and J gave up 4 bases; unmatched junction bases: 7. The CDR3 loop spans 15 amino acids. The germline CDR1 and CDR2 sequences are MNHEY and SVGAGI. The CDR3 sequence: CASSYGVGQFYGYTF. The CDR3 coding sequence is TGTGCCAGCAGTTACGGCGTGGGACAGTTCTATGGCTACACCTTC.

J is TRBJ2-7 and V is TRBV19; no clear D gene. V lost 0 bases, J lost 2 bases, and 17 bases lay in between. Germline V gene data show CDR1 as LNHDA and CDR2 as SQIVND (reference sequence). The CDR3 is 17 amino acids. The CDR3 is CASSIDLVKGNTYEQYF. In DNA, the CDR3 is TGTGCCAGTAGTATAGATCTGGTTAAAGGGAATACCTACGAGCAGTACTTC.

The V call is TRBV10-2, the J call TRBJ2-7; 7 bases match TRBD2. Germline CDR1 reads WSHSY; CDR2 reads SAAADI. J gave up 0 bases and V 3 bases, and 5 bases lay outside the gene matches. The CDR3 is 15 residues long. The CDR3 bases are TGCGCCAGCAGTGATTTGGGACTATCCTCCTACGAGCAGTACTTC. It specifies CASSDLGLSSYEQYF.

This clonotype has a handful of counts. V usage is TRBV15 and J usage is TRBJ1-6; D remains unclear. Germline V lookup: CDR1 LNHNV, CDR2 YYDKDF (reference sequence). The V end was cut by 0 bases, the J end by 4 bases, with 13 bases between. The CDR3 runs to 17 residues. The CDR3 loop reads CATSRDFWDGYNSPLHF. CDR3 bases: TGTGCCACCAGCAGAGATTTCTGGGATGGTTATAATTCACCCCTCCACTTT.

The V call is TRBV24-1, the J call TRBJ2-3; 7 nucleotides match TRBD1. CDR3 length: 17 residues. The V gene's germline CDR1 is KGHDR and CDR2 SFDVKD. With V trimmed by 4 bases and J by 1 base, 10 bases remained unmatched. CDR3 sequence reads: CATSDLTGVSRTDTQYF. Written as DNA, the CDR3 is TGTGCCACCAGTGACCTAACAGGGGTATCTCGCACAGATACGCAGTATTTT.

The chain carries TRBV30 and TRBJ1-2, with D uncertain. Germline V gene data show CDR1 as GTSNPN and CDR2 as SVGIG (reference sequence). This CDR3 is 12 amino acids long. The V end lost 6 bases, the J end lost 1 base, and 9 bases lay between the germline ends. The CDR3 loop is CACQENNYGYTF. The CDR3 region has the DNA TGTGCCTGTCAAGAGAATAACTATGGCTACACCTTC.

The gene calls are TRBV6-5 and TRBJ2-3; the match to TRBD1 covers 7 bases. The CDR3 has 16 amino acids. CDR1 MNHEY and CDR2 SVGAGI come from the germline V gene. The ends lost 4 bases at V and 1 base at J; junction bases unmatched: 8. CDR3 sequence reads: CASSSGTVPRTDTQYF. The CDR3 coding sequence is TGTGCCAGCAGTTCCGGGACAGTTCCCCGCACAGATACGCAGTATTTT.

This clonotype was counted only a few times. The chain recombines TRBV5-1 with TRBJ1-2; maybe TRBD1 (6 bases). V was shortened by 4 bases and J by 5 bases, with 9 bases between the two germline ends. Germline V gene lookup returns CDR1 SGHRS and CDR2 YFSETQ. CDR3 size: 12 residues. The CDR3 reads CASSVGQYGYTF. In DNA, the CDR3 is TGCGCCAGCAGCGTCGGACAGTATGGCTACACCTTC.

J is TRBJ1-2 and V is TRBV30; a possible D gene is TRBD1 (5 bases). V was shortened by 2 bases and J by 4 bases, with 14 bases between the two germline ends. The germline gives CDR1 GTSNPN, CDR2 SVGIG (reference sequence). The CDR3 extends over 14 amino acids. CDR3 amino acids: CAWSPDSSFYGYTF. The CDR3 DNA reads as TGTGCCTGGAGTCCCGACAGTAGCTTCTATGGCTACACCTTC.